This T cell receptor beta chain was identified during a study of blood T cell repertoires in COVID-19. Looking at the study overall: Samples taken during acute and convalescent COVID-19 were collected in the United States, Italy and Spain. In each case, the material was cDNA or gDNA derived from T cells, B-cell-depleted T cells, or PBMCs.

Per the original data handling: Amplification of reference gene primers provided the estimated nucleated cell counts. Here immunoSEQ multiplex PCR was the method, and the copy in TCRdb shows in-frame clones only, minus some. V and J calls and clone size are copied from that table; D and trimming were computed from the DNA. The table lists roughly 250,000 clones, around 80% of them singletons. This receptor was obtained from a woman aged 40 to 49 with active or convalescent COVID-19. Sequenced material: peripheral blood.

CDR3 nucleotides: TGCGCCAGCAGCCAAGAAAGGGGAGGGGGCAATCAGCCCCAGCATTTT. It codes for CASSQERGGGNQPQHF. The chain joins TRBV4-1 to TRBJ1-5, with D perhaps TRBD1 (5 bases). The V end was cut by 0 bases, the J end by 2 bases, with 11 bases between. The length of the CDR3 is 16 residues. Germline V gene sequence: CDR1 MGHRA, CDR2 YSYEKL.